Below, 23 T cell receptor beta chains from the same sample are listed, as sequenced in a study of PD-L1 blockade in urothelial cancer. The table came from immunoSEQ multiplex PCR; TCRdb's copy has only in-frame clones and leaves some out. The sample lists about 41,000 clones, more than 75% occurring once. Time point described: peripheral blood 6 weeks after treatment start. The material sequenced was PBMCs, taken around atezolizumab (anti-PD-L1) treatment. All receptors come from a man between 65 and 80 years old with urothelial cancer.

V is TRBV18 and J is TRBJ1-3; D call uncertain. The CDR3 sequence is 17 residues long. Trimming stripped 3 bases from V and 1 base from J, with 16 bases between. CDR1 KGHSH and CDR2 LQKENI come from the germline V gene. The CDR3 nucleotides are TGTGCCAGCTCACCCCGGGTCCCCACCGAGTCTGGAAACACCATATATTTT. This codes for CASSPRVPTESGNTIYF.

This chain joins TRBV6-5 and TRBJ1-3; weak D call: TRBD1 (6 bases). With 2 bases removed from V and 2 bases from J, the gap between germline ends came to 13 bases. This CDR3 has 16 amino acids. Germline assignment: CDR1 MNHEY and CDR2 SVGAGI. The chain's CDR3 is CASSYGGREPGNTIYF. The CDR3 DNA is TGTGCCAGCAGTTACGGGGGCAGGGAACCTGGAAACACCATATATTTT.

This rearrangement joins TRBV5-1 to TRBJ2-6; TRBD1 matches 7 bases. Germline V gene data show CDR1 as SGHRS and CDR2 as YFSETQ. V dropped 3 bases and J dropped 4; count of bases not matched to a gene: 4. The CDR3 extends over 15 amino acids. The CDR3 nucleotides are TGCGCCAGCAGCTCCCCGGGACAGGGGGCCAACGTCCTGACTTTC. Translated: CASSSPGQGANVLTF.

J is TRBJ2-1 and V is TRBV15; 12 bases agree with TRBD2. The CDR3 has 16 residues. The junction had 6 bases not matched to a gene; V was cut back by 5 bases and J by 4 bases. Per the germline V gene, CDR1 is LNHNV and CDR2 is YYDKDF (reference sequence). CDR3 protein: CATSRITSGGYNEQFF. CDR3 in DNA: TGTGCCACCAGCCGGATAACTAGCGGGGGGTACAATGAGCAGTTCTTC.

The V call is TRBV5-1, the J call TRBJ2-3, with 10 bases matching TRBD1. CDR3 length: 16 amino acids. After removal of 4 bases from V and 5 bases from J, the junction contained 10 bases not matched to a gene. Germline CDR1 SGHRS, CDR2 YFSETQ. This chain's CDR3 is CASSPGGTGAGDTQYF. CDR3 DNA: TGCGCCAGCAGCCCTGGCGGGACAGGGGCGGGAGATACGCAGTATTTT.

The chain has TRBV5-8 and TRBJ2-7, with TRBD2 identical over 10 bases. With V trimmed by 4 bases and J by 5 bases, 24 bases remained unmatched. This CDR3 spans 20 amino acids. Germline V lookup: CDR1 SGHTS, CDR2 YDEGEE. The CDR3 nucleotides read TGTGCCAGCAGCCCGCAAGGGAGCGGGAGGGCCCGGACCCTTCCTAACGAGCAGTACTTC. Its protein is CASSPQGSGRARTLPNEQYF.

The J gene is TRBJ2-1, the V gene TRBV7-2; 7 nucleotides match TRBD2. V gave up 3 bases and J gave up 5 bases; unmatched junction bases: 4. CDR3 length: 14 residues. Germline loops: CDR1 SGHTA, CDR2 FQGNSA. CDR3 DNA: TGTGCCAGCAGCTTCCAGCGGGGCGACAATGAGCAGTTCTTC. It translates to CASSFQRGDNEQFF.

The chain couples TRBV9 to TRBJ2-5, with 8 bases aligning to TRBD2. The CDR3 is 14 residues long. CDR1 SGDLS and CDR2 YYNGEE come from the germline V gene. The trim removed 3 bases at V and 4 bases at J, leaving 5 bases unmatched. Written as DNA, the CDR3 is TGTGCCAGCAGCGGGCCGGGACTAGTAGAGACCCAGTACTTC. This sequence encodes CASSGPGLVETQYF.

The V gene is TRBV18, the J gene TRBJ2-5; possible D gene TRBD1, 6 bases. The CDR3 loop spans 13 amino acids. Germline V gene data show CDR1 as KGHSH and CDR2 as LQKENI. Trimming cost V 3 bases and J 2 bases, with 7 bases left between them. CDR3 in DNA: TGTGCCAGCTCACCTCAGGGGCAAGAGACCCAGTACTTC. It codes for CASSPQGQETQYF.

V and J are TRBV6-1 and TRBJ2-1, with D perhaps TRBD1 (6 bases). This CDR3 spans 15 amino acids. CDR1 MNHNS and CDR2 SASEGT come from the germline V gene. Trimming took off 1 base at V and 5 bases at J, with 12 bases between the two ends. CDR3 region: CASSEGGGADNEQFF. The CDR3 nucleotides read TGTGCCAGCAGTGAAGGTGGGGGCGCGGACAATGAGCAGTTCTTC.

This rearrangement joins TRBV19 to TRBJ2-1; D might be TRBD2 (6 bases). There are 16 residues in the CDR3. Trimming shortened V by 1 base and J by 1 base, and 11 bases separated the two germline ends. From germline, CDR1 is LNHDA and CDR2 SQIVND (reference sequence). The CDR3 protein is CASSIGYGRSYNEQFF. Here the CDR3 DNA reads TGTGCCAGTAGTATAGGGTACGGGAGATCCTACAATGAGCAGTTCTTC.

DNA for the CDR3: TGTGCCAGCAGCCCTAAAAACCTCCTTTCCTACAATGAGCAGTTCTTC. Amino acids: CASSPKNLLSYNEQFF. The rearrangement uses TRBV2 and TRBJ2-1, with D unclear. Germline CDR1 and CDR2: SNHLY and FYNNEI. The CDR3 runs 16 residues. V was clipped by 6 bases and J by 1 base, with 16 bases between them.

The rearrangement uses TRBV6-1 and TRBJ1-3, with 7 bases lining up with TRBD1. The CDR3 length is 15 residues. V trimming: 6 bases; J trimming: 4 bases; junction bases outside the gene matches: 9. Germline CDR1 reads MNHNS; CDR2 reads SASEGT. This CDR3 is CASRGTGVFGNTIYF. The CDR3 bases are TGTGCCAGCAGAGGCACAGGGGTCTTCGGAAACACCATATATTTT.

The chain recombines TRBV18 with TRBJ1-1, with 7 bases that match TRBD1. Trimming took 4 bases from V and 5 from J; bases not matched to a gene: 13. The V gene's germline CDR1 is KGHSH and CDR2 LQKENI. The CDR3 consists of 16 residues. DNA of the CDR3: TGTGCCAGCTCACGGGCGGGAGGGGGCGCGGAGACTGAAGCTTTCTTT. Translation: CASSRAGGGAETEAFF.

The CDR3 loop reads CASSHRGPDTEAFF. Written as DNA, the CDR3 is TGTGCCAGCAGTCACAGGGGGCCGGACACTGAAGCTTTCTTT. J is TRBJ1-1 and V is TRBV6-5; 9 bases are a match to TRBD1. CDR1 and CDR2 from the germline V gene are MNHEY and SVGAGI. J lost 3 bases, V lost 5 bases, and 4 bases had no gene match. The CDR3 runs to 14 residues.

The rearrangement joins TRBV19 to TRBJ1-5; possibly TRBD1 for D (5 bases). From germline, CDR1 is LNHDA and CDR2 SQIVND (reference sequence). V was shortened by 2 bases and J by 2 bases, with 16 bases between the two germline ends. This CDR3 is built from 17 residues. This CDR3 is CASSIPRGVKGNQPQHF. The CDR3 DNA reads TGTGCCAGTAGTATACCCCGGGGGGTAAAGGGCAATCAGCCCCAGCATTTT.

The gene calls are TRBV5-1 and TRBJ1-3; TRBD1 matches 9 bases. Unmatched junction bases numbered 3, after V lost 5 bases and J lost 0 bases. Looked up from germline, CDR1 is SGHRS and CDR2 is YFSETQ. The CDR3 is 15 amino acids. CDR3 region: CASSRGQGSGNTIYF. The CDR3 DNA is TGCGCCAGCAGTCGGGGACAGGGCTCTGGAAACACCATATATTTT.

The DNA of the CDR3 is TGTGCCAGCAGCTCCAACCGGCTTCGGGGTAGTGGGTACGAGCAGTACTTC. Protein product: CASSSNRLRGSGYEQYF. The V gene is TRBV11-1, the J gene TRBJ2-7; TRBD2 is a possible D gene (5 bases). This CDR3 comprises 17 residues. Trimming cost V 4 bases and J 4 bases, with 23 bases left between them. Germline V gene sequence: CDR1 SGHAT, CDR2 FQDESV (reference sequence).

The J gene is TRBJ1-5, the V gene TRBV28; 9 positions match TRBD1. The length of the CDR3 is 15 residues. Per the germline V gene, CDR1 is MDHEN and CDR2 is SYDVKM. V gave up 10 bases and J gave up 1 base; unmatched junction bases: 8. The CDR3, as DNA: TGTGCCATCGTTAAGGGACAGGGAAGCAATCAGCCCCAGCATTTT. This translates into CAIVKGQGSNQPQHF.

The chain couples TRBV11-2 to TRBJ1-1; tentative D call: TRBD1 (5 bases). There are 15 residues in the CDR3. Germline V gene data show CDR1 as SGHAT and CDR2 as FQNNGV. V was trimmed by 1 base and J by 5 bases, leaving 14 bases between them. CDR3 protein: CASSLVLRVRTEAFF. The CDR3 DNA sequence: TGTGCCAGCAGCTTAGTGCTCAGGGTGAGGACTGAAGCTTTCTTT.

This clone was observed a few times. This sequence joins TRBV2 and TRBJ2-7, with D possibly matching TRBD2 (6 bases). The CDR3 covers 13 residues. Trimming took off 8 bases at V and 3 bases at J, with 14 bases between the two ends. The germline CDR1 and CDR2 sequences are SNHLY and FYNNEI. The CDR3 reads CASSQEGGYEQYF. CDR3 in DNA: TGTGCCAGCTCTCAAGAGGGAGGCTACGAGCAGTACTTC.

The chain couples TRBV19 to TRBJ2-1, with D perhaps matching TRBD1 (6 bases). Trimming took 3 bases from V and 9 from J, leaving 18 bases between them. The CDR3 runs to 15 residues. Germline V gene data show CDR1 as LNHDA and CDR2 as SQIVND (reference sequence). This chain's CDR3 is CASSIFAQGLSEQFF. The CDR3 nucleotides are TGTGCCAGTAGTATTTTCGCCCAGGGGTTAAGTGAGCAGTTCTTC.

The J gene is TRBJ1-2, the V gene TRBV27; 7 bases are a match to TRBD1. V gave up 5 bases and J gave up 4 bases; unmatched junction bases: 4. This CDR3 has 13 residues. Germline V gene sequence: CDR1 MNHEY, CDR2 SMNVEV (reference sequence). The CDR3 region is CASSPQGGYGYTF. The CDR3 coding sequence is TGTGCCAGCAGTCCCCAGGGGGGCTATGGCTACACCTTC.